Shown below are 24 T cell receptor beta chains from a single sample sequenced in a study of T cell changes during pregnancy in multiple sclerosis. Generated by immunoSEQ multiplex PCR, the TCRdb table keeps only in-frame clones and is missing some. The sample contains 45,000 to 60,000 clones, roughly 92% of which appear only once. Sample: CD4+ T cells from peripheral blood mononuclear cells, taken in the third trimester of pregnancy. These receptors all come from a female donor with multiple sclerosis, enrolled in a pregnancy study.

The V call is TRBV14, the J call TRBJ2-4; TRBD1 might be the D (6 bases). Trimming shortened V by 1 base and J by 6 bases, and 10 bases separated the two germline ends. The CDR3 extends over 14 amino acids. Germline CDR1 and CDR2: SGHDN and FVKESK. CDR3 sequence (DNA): TGTGCCAGCAGCCAAGGAGGGGACACAAACATTCAGTACTTC. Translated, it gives CASSQGGDTNIQYF.

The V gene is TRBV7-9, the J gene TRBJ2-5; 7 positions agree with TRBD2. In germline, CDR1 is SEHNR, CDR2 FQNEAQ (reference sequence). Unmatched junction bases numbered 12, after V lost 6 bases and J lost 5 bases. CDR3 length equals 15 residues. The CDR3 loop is CASSRAGGIWETQYF. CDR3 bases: TGTGCCAGCAGTAGAGCCGGGGGGATTTGGGAGACCCAGTACTTC.

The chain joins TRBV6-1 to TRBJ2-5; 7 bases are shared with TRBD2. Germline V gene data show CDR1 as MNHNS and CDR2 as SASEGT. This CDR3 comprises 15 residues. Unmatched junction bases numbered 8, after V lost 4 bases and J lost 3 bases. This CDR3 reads CASSGRSGVKETQYF. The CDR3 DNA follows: TGTGCCAGCAGTGGGAGAAGCGGGGTAAAAGAGACCCAGTACTTC.

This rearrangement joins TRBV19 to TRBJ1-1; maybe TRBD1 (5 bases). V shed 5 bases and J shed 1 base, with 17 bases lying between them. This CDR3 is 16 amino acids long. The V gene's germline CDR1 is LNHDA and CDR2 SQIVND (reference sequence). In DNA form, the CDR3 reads TGTGCCAGTAGTTCCTTAACAGGAGCCCCGAACACTGAAGCTTTCTTT. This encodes CASSSLTGAPNTEAFF.

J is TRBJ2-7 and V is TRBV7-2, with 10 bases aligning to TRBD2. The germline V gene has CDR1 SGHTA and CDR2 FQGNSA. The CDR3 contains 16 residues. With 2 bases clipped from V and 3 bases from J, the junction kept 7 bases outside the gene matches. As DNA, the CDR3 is TGTGCCAGCAGCTTAAGCCCAGCGGGGGGGCACTACGAGCAGTACTTC. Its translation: CASSLSPAGGHYEQYF.

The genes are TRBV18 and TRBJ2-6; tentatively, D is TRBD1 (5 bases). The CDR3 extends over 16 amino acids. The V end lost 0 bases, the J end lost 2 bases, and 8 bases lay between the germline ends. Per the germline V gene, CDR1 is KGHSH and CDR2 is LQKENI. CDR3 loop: CASSPPLGAGANVLTF. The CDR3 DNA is TGTGCCAGCTCACCACCGCTAGGGGCTGGGGCCAACGTCCTGACTTTC.

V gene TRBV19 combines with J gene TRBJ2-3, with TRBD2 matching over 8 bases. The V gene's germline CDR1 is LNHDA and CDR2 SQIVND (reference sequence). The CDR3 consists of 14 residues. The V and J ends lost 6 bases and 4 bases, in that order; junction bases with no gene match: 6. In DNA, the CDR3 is TGTGCCAGTAGACCCGGACTAGCATCAGATACGCAGTATTTT. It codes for CASRPGLASDTQYF.

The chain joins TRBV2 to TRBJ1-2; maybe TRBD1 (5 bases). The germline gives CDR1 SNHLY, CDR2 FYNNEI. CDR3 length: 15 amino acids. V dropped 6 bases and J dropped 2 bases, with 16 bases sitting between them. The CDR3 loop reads CASREGVGPNYGYTF. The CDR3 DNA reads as TGTGCCAGCAGGGAGGGCGTGGGGCCCAACTATGGCTACACCTTC.

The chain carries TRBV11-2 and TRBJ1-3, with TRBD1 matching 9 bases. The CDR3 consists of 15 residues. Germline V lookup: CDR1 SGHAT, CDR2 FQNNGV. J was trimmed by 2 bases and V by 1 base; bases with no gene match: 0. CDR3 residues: CASSLGDRAGNTIYF. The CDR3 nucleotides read TGTGCCAGCAGCTTAGGGGACAGGGCTGGAAACACCATATATTTT.

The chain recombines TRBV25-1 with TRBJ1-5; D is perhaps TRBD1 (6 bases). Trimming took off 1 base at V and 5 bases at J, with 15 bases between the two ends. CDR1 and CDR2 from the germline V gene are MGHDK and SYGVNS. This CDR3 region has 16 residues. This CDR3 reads CASSESSTGSHQPQHF. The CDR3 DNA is TGTGCCAGCAGTGAATCGAGTACAGGGTCTCATCAGCCCCAGCATTTT.

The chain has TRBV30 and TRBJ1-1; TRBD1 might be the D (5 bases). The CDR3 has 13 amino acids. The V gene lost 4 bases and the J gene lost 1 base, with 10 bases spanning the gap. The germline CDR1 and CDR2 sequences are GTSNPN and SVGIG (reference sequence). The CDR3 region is CAWKMDTNTEAFF. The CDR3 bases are TGTGCCTGGAAGATGGACACGAACACTGAAGCTTTCTTT.

The CDR3 loop is CASSLVWNTEAFF. The CDR3 DNA reads TGTGCCAGCAGCTTAGTCTGGAACACTGAAGCTTTCTTT. V and J are TRBV7-2 and TRBJ1-1; D unclear. V gave up 1 base and J gave up 1 base, with 4 bases separating them. The CDR3 has 13 residues. Germline values: CDR1 SGHTA, CDR2 FQGNSA.

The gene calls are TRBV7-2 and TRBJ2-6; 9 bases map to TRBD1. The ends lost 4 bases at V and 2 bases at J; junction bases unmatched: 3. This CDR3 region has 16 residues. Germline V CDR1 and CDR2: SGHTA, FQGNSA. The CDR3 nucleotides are TGTGCCAGCAGCTCTACAGGGGGCACTGGGGCCAACGTCCTGACTTTC. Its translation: CASSSTGGTGANVLTF.

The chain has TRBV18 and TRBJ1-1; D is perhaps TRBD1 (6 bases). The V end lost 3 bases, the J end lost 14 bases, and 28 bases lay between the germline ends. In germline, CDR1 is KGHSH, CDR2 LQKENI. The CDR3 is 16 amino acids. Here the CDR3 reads CASSPRATVDGQWLFF. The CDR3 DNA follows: TGTGCCAGCTCACCCCGGGCGACAGTGGACGGACAGTGGCTATTCTTT.

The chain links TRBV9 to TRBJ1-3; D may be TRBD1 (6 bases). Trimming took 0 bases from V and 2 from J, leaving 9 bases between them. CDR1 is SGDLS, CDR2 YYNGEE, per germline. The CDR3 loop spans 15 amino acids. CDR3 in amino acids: CASSVGAGAGNTIYF. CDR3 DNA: TGTGCCAGCAGCGTAGGGGCAGGGGCTGGAAACACCATATATTTT. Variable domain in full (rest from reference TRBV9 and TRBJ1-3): DSGVTQTPKHLITATGQRVTLRCSPRSGDLSVYWYQQSLDQGLQFLIQYYNGEERAKGNILERFSAQQFPDLHSELNLSSLELGDSALYFCASSVGAGAGNTIYFGEGSWLTVV.

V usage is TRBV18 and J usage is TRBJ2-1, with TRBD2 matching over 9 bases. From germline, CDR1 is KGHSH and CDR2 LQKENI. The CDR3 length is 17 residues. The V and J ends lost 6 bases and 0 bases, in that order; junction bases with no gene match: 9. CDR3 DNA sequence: TGTGCCAGCTCCCTTAGCGGGGGACGCAGCTCCTACAATGAGCAGTTCTTC. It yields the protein CASSLSGGRSSYNEQFF.

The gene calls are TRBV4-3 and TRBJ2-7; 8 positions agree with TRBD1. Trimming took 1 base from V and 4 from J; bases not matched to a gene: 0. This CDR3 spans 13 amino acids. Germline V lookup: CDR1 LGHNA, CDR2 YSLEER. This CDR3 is CASSQGTGYEQYF. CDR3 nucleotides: TGCGCCAGCAGCCAAGGGACAGGGTACGAGCAGTACTTC.

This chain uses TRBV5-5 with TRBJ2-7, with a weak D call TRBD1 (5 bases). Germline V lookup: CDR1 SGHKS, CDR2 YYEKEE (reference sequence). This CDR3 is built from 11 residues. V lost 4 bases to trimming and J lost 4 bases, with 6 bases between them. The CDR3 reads CASSQGYEQYF. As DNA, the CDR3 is TGTGCCAGCAGCCAGGGTTACGAGCAGTACTTC.

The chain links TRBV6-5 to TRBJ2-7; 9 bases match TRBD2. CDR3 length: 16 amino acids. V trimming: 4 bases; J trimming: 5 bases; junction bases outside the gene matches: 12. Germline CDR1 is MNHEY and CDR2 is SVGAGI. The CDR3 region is CASSSTIPSGAHEQYF. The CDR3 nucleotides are TGTGCCAGCAGTTCCACCATCCCTAGCGGGGCTCACGAGCAGTACTTC.

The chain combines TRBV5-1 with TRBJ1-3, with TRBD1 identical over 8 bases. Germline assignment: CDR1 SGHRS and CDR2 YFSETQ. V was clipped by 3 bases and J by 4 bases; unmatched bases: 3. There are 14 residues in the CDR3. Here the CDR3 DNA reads TGCGCCAGCAGCTGGGGGACAGGAGGAAACACCATATATTTT. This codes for CASSWGTGGNTIYF.

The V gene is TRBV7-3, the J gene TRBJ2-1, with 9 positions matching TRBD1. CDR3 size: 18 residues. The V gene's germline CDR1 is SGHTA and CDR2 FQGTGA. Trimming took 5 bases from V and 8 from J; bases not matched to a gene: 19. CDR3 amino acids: CASSPRGTGIRTRDEQFF. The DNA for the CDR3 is TGTGCCAGCAGCCCCCGAGGGACAGGGATACGAACAAGGGATGAGCAGTTCTTC.

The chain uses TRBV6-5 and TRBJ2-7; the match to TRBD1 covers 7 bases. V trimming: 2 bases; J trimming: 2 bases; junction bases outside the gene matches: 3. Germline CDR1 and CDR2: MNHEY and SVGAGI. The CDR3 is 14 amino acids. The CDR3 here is CASSYRTGAYEQYF. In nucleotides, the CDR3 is TGTGCCAGCAGTTACCGAACAGGGGCCTACGAGCAGTACTTC.

DNA of the CDR3: TGTGCCAGCGCGGGACAGGGCCCGTACGAGCAGTACTTC. Amino acids: CASAGQGPYEQYF. The rearrangement joins TRBV2 to TRBJ2-7; 9 nucleotides line up with TRBD1. CDR3 length equals 13 residues. Germline V gene lookup returns CDR1 SNHLY and CDR2 FYNNEI. V lost 8 bases, J lost 4 bases, and 6 bases stayed unmatched.

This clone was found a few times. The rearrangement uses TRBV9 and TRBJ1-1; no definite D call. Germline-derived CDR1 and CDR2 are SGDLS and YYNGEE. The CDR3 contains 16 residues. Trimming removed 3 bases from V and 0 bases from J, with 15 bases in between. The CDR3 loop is CASSDKISGLNTEAFF. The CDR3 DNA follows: TGTGCCAGCAGCGACAAAATCAGCGGCTTGAACACTGAAGCTTTCTTT.